Below are 15 T cell receptor beta chains sequenced from a single sample in a study of blood T cell repertoires in COVID-19. Assay: immunoSEQ multiplex PCR; the TCRdb copy retains only in-frame clones and omits some. Here the sample spans 65,000 to 95,000 clones, about 90% being singletons. The sequencing sample was made of peripheral blood. These receptors all come from a man between 50 and 59 years old with active COVID-19.

In DNA, the CDR3 is TGTGCCAGCAGCTTAGGAGTTTACGAAAAACTGTTTTTT. Its protein is CASSLGVYEKLFF. The V gene is TRBV7-8, the J gene TRBJ1-4, with D unclear. Germline V CDR1 and CDR2: SGHVS, FQNEAQ. The CDR3 is 13 amino acids. The germline V and J ends were trimmed by 1 base and 8 bases, with 8 bases remaining between them.

This rearrangement joins TRBV4-1 to TRBJ2-7; 8 nucleotides match TRBD1. Germline V gene sequence: CDR1 MGHRA, CDR2 YSYEKL. V lost 4 bases and J lost 5; bases outside the gene matches: 7. The CDR3 sequence is 14 residues long. The DNA of the CDR3 is TGCGCCAGCAGCCCGACCCCGACAGGGGACGAGCAGTACTTC. Encoded protein: CASSPTPTGDEQYF.

A single count supports this clone. This chain connects TRBV6-1 to TRBJ2-1; 10 nucleotides align to TRBD2. After removal of 2 bases from V and 4 bases from J, the junction contained 5 bases not matched to a gene. The length of the CDR3 is 16 residues. Per the germline V gene, CDR1 is MNHNS and CDR2 is SASEGT. In nucleotides, the CDR3 is TGTGCCAGCAGTGAACTAGCGGGAGAGGCGTACAATGAGCAGTTCTTC. Its translation is CASSELAGEAYNEQFF.

The chain joins TRBV28 to TRBJ1-2; a weak D match, TRBD1 (6 bases). The CDR3 spans 14 residues. CDR1 and CDR2 (germline): MDHEN, SYDVKM. The V end was cut by 5 bases, the J end by 8 bases, with 18 bases between. CDR3 DNA: TGTGCCAGCAGTCCTCAAACAGGGATTAGCGGCTACACCTTC. Its translation is CASSPQTGISGYTF.

The chain carries TRBV9 and TRBJ1-6; D gene unclear. V shed 0 bases and J shed 7 bases, with 5 bases lying between them. This CDR3 is built from 13 residues. Germline V lookup: CDR1 SGDLS, CDR2 YYNGEE. In DNA, the CDR3 is TGTGCCAGCAGCGTAGGGCGGAATTCACCCCTCCACTTT. Translating gives CASSVGRNSPLHF.

The rearrangement joins TRBV19 to TRBJ1-5; possible D gene TRBD1, 6 bases. The V gene lost 3 bases and the J gene lost 3 bases, with 12 bases spanning the gap. The CDR3 consists of 15 residues. In germline, CDR1 is LNHDA, CDR2 SQIVND (reference sequence). The chain's CDR3 is CASSIEGVFNQPQHF. DNA for the CDR3: TGTGCCAGTAGTATCGAGGGGGTATTCAATCAGCCCCAGCATTTT.

The V call is TRBV7-9, the J call TRBJ2-7; no clear D. CDR3 length: 15 residues. V was trimmed by 4 bases and J by 2 bases, leaving 15 bases between them. Germline CDR1 is SEHNR and CDR2 is FQNEAQ (reference sequence). CDR3 region: CASSSDRVATYEQYF. DNA of the CDR3: TGTGCCAGCAGCTCAGACCGGGTCGCCACCTACGAGCAGTACTTC.

V usage is TRBV7-8 and J usage is TRBJ2-1; 8 nucleotides align to TRBD2. The CDR3 has 17 residues. Trimming at V came to 3 bases and at J to 4 bases, leaving 11 bases not matched to a gene. Germline lookup yields CDR1 SGHVS and CDR2 FQNEAQ. CDR3 bases: TGTGCCAGCAGCTTCAGGAGTAGGGTAGCGGGGTACAATGAGCAGTTCTTC. It is translated as CASSFRSRVAGYNEQFF.

This chain connects TRBV6-5 to TRBJ2-2; D gene ambiguous. Deletions cut 4 bases from V and 3 bases from J, with 3 bases between. This CDR3 comprises 12 residues. Germline-derived CDR1 and CDR2 are MNHEY and SVGAGI. The CDR3 DNA reads as TGTGCCAGCAGTTCCTACACCGGGGAGCTGTTTTTT. Its translation: CASSSYTGELFF.

This rearrangement joins TRBV28 to TRBJ1-5; no definite D call. Germline CDR1 MDHEN, CDR2 SYDVKM. The CDR3 contains 11 residues. V lost 6 bases and J 3 bases, leaving 3 bases between the germline ends. The CDR3 region is CASSLNQPQHF. In DNA, the CDR3 is TGTGCCAGCAGCCTCAATCAGCCCCAGCATTTT.

The chain recombines TRBV23-1 with TRBJ2-1; 7 nucleotides line up with TRBD2. Being an ORF, TRBV23-1 has a function that is uncertain. The V and J ends lost 10 bases and 15 bases, in that order; junction bases with no gene match: 24. The CDR3 covers 15 residues. For the CDR3, the DNA is TGCGCCATACGCGGCGGGGAGGGGCCCCACCACCCCAGGTTCTTC. This codes for CAIRGGEGPHHPRFF.

This chain connects TRBV23-1 to TRBJ1-1; D unresolved. TRBV23-1 is an ORF, and what it does is uncertain. The V gene lost 4 bases and the J gene lost 1 base, with 10 bases spanning the gap. This CDR3 region has 14 residues. Here the CDR3 reads CASSPRVKNTEAFF. The DNA for the CDR3 is TGCGCCAGCAGTCCGCGGGTAAAGAACACTGAAGCTTTCTTT.

V gene TRBV5-1 combines with J gene TRBJ2-3; 7 bases fit TRBD2. This CDR3 comprises 15 residues. Germline V gene sequence: CDR1 SGHRS, CDR2 YFSETQ. V dropped 4 bases and J dropped 5; count of bases not matched to a gene: 10. CDR3 bases: TGCGCCAGCAGCCGCAGGGCGGGAGTTGGAGATACGCAGTATTTT. Its translation is CASSRRAGVGDTQYF.

The rearrangement uses TRBV20-1 and TRBJ2-7; TRBD2 aligns across 7 bases. With 3 bases clipped from V and 0 bases from J, the junction kept 14 bases outside the gene matches. The germline CDR1 and CDR2 sequences are DFQATT and SNEGSKA (reference sequence). This CDR3 spans 17 amino acids. The CDR3 nucleotides read TGCAGTGCTAGTCCTCTACGGGGGGAGGGGAGCTCCTACGAGCAGTACTTC. This gives the protein CSASPLRGEGSSYEQYF.

The J gene is TRBJ2-7, the V gene TRBV5-1, with 7 bases lining up with TRBD1. The CDR3 is 14 amino acids. V was pared by 3 bases and J by 5 bases, with 8 bases of the junction left unmatched. Germline V gene sequence: CDR1 SGHRS, CDR2 YFSETQ. The CDR3 DNA sequence: TGCGCCAGCAGCTCGGGACAGTGGGCCGACGAGCAGTACTTC. Protein sequence: CASSSGQWADEQYF.